A selection of T cell receptor beta chains follows, all from one sample in a study of T cell responses to AZD1222 COVID-19 vaccine. Data came from immunoSEQ multiplex PCR; TCRdb stores just in-frame clones and leaves some out. The sample holds 84,000 or so clones, about 92% seen once. This material consisted of peripheral blood, taken on day 0 of AZD1222 vaccination. Receptors originate from an adult in good health. Each CDR3 is given with its conserved first and last residue. Fields, in order: V gene, D gene, J gene, clone size, CDR3 DNA, CDR3 protein. The D gene is left open where the match is weak. Clone size is given for some rows only: seen once, a few or many times, or a class if the clone is expanded.

TRBV25-1,-,TRBJ1-1,-,TGTGCCAGCAGAAGGGGCAGGGGGAACACTGAAGCTTTCTTT,CASRRGRGNTEAFF
TRBV29-1,TRBD1,TRBJ1-1,-,TGCAGCGTTACCCGACAGGGAACAGTGGCTTTCTTT,CSVTRQGTVAFF
TRBV11-2,-,TRBJ2-5,-,TGTGCCAGCAGCTTAGGTACGGGTTCAGAGACCCAGTACTTC,CASSLGTGSETQYF
TRBV28,-,TRBJ1-2,-,TGTGCCAGCAGCCTAGAGGGAAACTATGGCTACACCTTC,CASSLEGNYGYTF
TRBV7-3,-,TRBJ1-1,-,TGTGCCAGCAGCTTATGGGTGGACACTGAAGCTTTCTTT,CASSLWVDTEAFF
TRBV7-3,TRBD1,TRBJ2-2,-,TGTGCCAGCAGCTTTGACAGGGGTGGGACCGGGGAGCTGTTTTTT,CASSFDRGGTGELFF
TRBV5-1,-,TRBJ2-7,-,TGCGCCAGCAGCCTGGGAGACGAGAACTACGAGCAGTACTTC,CASSLGDENYEQYF
TRBV19,-,TRBJ2-3,-,TGTGCCAGTAGTATCGGCAGGGGTACAGATACGCAGTATTTT,CASSIGRGTDTQYF
TRBV7-2,TRBD2,TRBJ2-7,once,TGTGCCAGCAGTCATAGCGGGAGGGCCGTCGAGCAGTACTTC,CASSHSGRAVEQYF
TRBV7-7,-,TRBJ2-2,-,TGTGCTAGCAGCCTTGTGTCCAGCTCCGGGGAGCTGTTTTTT,CASSLVSSSGELFF
TRBV11-3,TRBD2,TRBJ2-1,-,TGTGCCAGCAGCTTAGATGGCGGGCGGGAGGGCGAGCAGTTCTTC,CASSLDGGREGEQFF
TRBV24-1,-,TRBJ2-7,-,TGTGCCACCAGTGATCCTCCAGGGGACGAGCAGTACTTC,CATSDPPGDEQYF
TRBV6-1,-,TRBJ2-3,-,TGTGCCAGCAGTGCCTCGGGGGGCCGACTCACAGATACGCAGTATTTT,CASSASGGRLTDTQYF
TRBV7-9,-,TRBJ2-7,-,TGTGCCAGCAGGCCGGACACCCGTAAGTACGAGCAGTACTTC,CASRPDTRKYEQYF
TRBV27,-,TRBJ1-2,few,TGTGCCAGCAGTTCCGGGGGGAATTCGGCTAACTATGGCTACACCTTC,CASSSGGNSANYGYTF
TRBV6-2/TRBV6-3,TRBD1,TRBJ1-1,-,TGTGCCAGCAGTGGGGGACAGGGAATATGGGAAGCTTTCTTT,CASSGGQGIWEAFF
TRBV18,-,TRBJ2-7,-,TGTGCCAGCTCACCACAAAATATCCCGGCCCCCGACTACGAGCAGTACTTC,CASSPQNIPAPDYEQYF
TRBV3-1/TRBV3-2,-,TRBJ1-5,-,TGTGCCAGCAGCCAAGGGGGCAATCAGCCCCAGCATTTT,CASSQGGNQPQHF
TRBV18,-,TRBJ1-2,-,TGTGCCAGCTCCCCCGACAGTGACTATGGCTACACCTTC,CASSPDSDYGYTF
TRBV6-6,-,TRBJ1-1,-,TGTGCCAGCAGTTACTCGGGGGGCGGGAACACTGAAGCTTTCTTT,CASSYSGGGNTEAFF
TRBV19,TRBD1,TRBJ1-1,once,TGTGCCAGTAGTGACAGGGCTTTGGCGGACACTGAAGCTTTCTTT,CASSDRALADTEAFF
TRBV15,-,TRBJ1-2,-,TGTGCCACCAGCAGAGAAACTAACTATGGCTACACCTTC,CATSRETNYGYTF
TRBV5-8,-,TRBJ1-4,-,TGTGCCAGCAGCTCGGGACGGCTTAATGAAAAACTGTTTTTT,CASSSGRLNEKLFF
TRBV6-1,-,TRBJ1-5,-,TGTGCCAGCAGTGAAACAAACAGGGTTCTGCCCCAGCATTTT,CASSETNRVLPQHF
TRBV9,TRBD1,TRBJ1-6,-,TGTGCCAGCAGCGGGGGGACAGCCTTTTCACCCCTCCACTTT,CASSGGTAFSPLHF
TRBV13,-,TRBJ1-1,-,TGTGCCAGCAGCCCAGGGACTGAAGCTTTCTTT,CASSPGTEAFF
TRBV6-5,-,TRBJ1-1,-,TGTGCCAGCGACGATTTGGATGAAGCTTTCTTT,CASDDLDEAFF
TRBV18,-,TRBJ1-6,-,TGTGCCAGCTCATCACGCGCAGCCGATGGGTCACCCCTCCACTTT,CASSSRAADGSPLHF
TRBV14,TRBD2,TRBJ2-3,-,TGTGCCAGCAGACACAGCGGGGGCACAGATACGCAGTATTTT,CASRHSGGTDTQYF
TRBV6-2/TRBV6-3,-,TRBJ1-2,-,TGTGCCAGCAGTAAGGACGGTGGGTACTATGGCTACACCTTC,CASSKDGGYYGYTF
TRBV6-5,-,TRBJ1-1,-,TGTGCCAGCAGTAGGGATGAGGGTGAAGCTTTCTTT,CASSRDEGEAFF
TRBV28,-,TRBJ1-1,-,TGTGCCAGCAGTTTGGGGGTGAACACTGAAGCTTTCTTT,CASSLGVNTEAFF
TRBV3-1/TRBV3-2,-,TRBJ1-2,-,TGTGCCAGCAGCCAAGGACGTGGCTACACCTTC,CASSQGRGYTF